This T cell receptor (beta chain) was captured by sequencing in a study of cytomegalovirus exposure and HLA in healthy donors (dated by TCRdb to 2016 to 2017). For the wider study: An earlier analysis of several hundred of the donors reported more than 250 Gb of sequence data and 117 million unique TCR beta sequences from 150 million to 200 million T cells. About 280 gigabases of sequencing data and approximately 91 million unique TCR sequences made up an early release that covered roughly 670 HLA-typed donors. The genetic ancestry cluster associated with self-reported Caucasian donors included 80% to 90% of the roughly 380 genotyped donors. The study aimed to test whether signatures of past pathogen exposure could be identified by cataloging public T cell receptors. The T cell repertoires of 550 to 850 subjects were profiled by immunosequencing and related to cytomegalovirus serostatus. A separate validation cohort of roughly 120 different subjects was used in addition to the approximately 700-subject first cohort. The study combined high-throughput TCR immunosequencing, statistical association of individual TCRs with disease status, and machine learning to predict cytomegalovirus infection status. A later analysis re-examined previously published TCR beta repertoires from 610 or so donors and added high-resolution HLA genotyping to investigate patterns of TCR occurrence. In the later analysis, no new phenotypic data were used to find candidate immune exposures; instead, reliance was placed on TCR beta sequences and their occurrence across donors. In an earlier analysis of over 550 of the donors, high-throughput TCR beta sequencing was used to judge whether each TCR beta V gene segment behaved as functional or pseudogenic. Donor age, sex, ethnicity and CMV serostatus were compiled together with the repertoire data. A later genetic analysis used genome-wide SNP genotypes for about three fifths of the 666 donors, treating that subset as a discovery cohort. Every discovery cohort repertoire had been produced on one sequencing platform. Both class I and class II loci were covered by HLA typing, at four-digit resolution. Typing coverage differed by locus: A, B, C, DRB1 and DQB1 were typed in roughly 629-630 donors, DQA1 in 522, DPA1 in 600 to 610, and DPB1 in 450 to 480. Several DR-DQ haplotypes were treated as single units for association and clustering because of strong linkage in the cohort. Among 300 to 450 genotyped donors of the cohort, an average of around 240,000 unique TCR beta nucleotide sequences were sequenced per donor, around 20% of them non-productive.

Findings and caveats that apply to the study as a whole: HLA typing was unavailable for some donors at each locus, so association tests used only the typed subset. Some IMGT-functional V segments, including TRBV6-2 and TRBV6-3, could not be told apart with the 87-base-pair reads, so those segments were excluded. A later genetic analysis reported fewer N-insertions in productive TCRs among donors in an Asian-associated ancestry cluster than the roughly 700-donor mean. In both the original and validation cohorts, the classifier was reported to diagnose cytomegalovirus status with high specificity and sensitivity. CMV serostatus was the only immune exposure information available for the cohort. An association between a missense DCLRE1C variant and V-gene and J-gene trimming of TCR beta chains was found in a later genetic analysis and replicated in an independent cohort. The study gave a list of some 150 TCR beta chains associated with cytomegalovirus. At a false discovery rate of 0.05, a later analysis linked about 16,000 TCR beta sequences to specific HLA alleles. Across donors, most TCR sequences were observed very rarely, whereas some public TCRs were present in many individuals. A later analysis reported that several top co-occurrence clusters appeared linked to parvovirus B19, influenza, CMV and Epstein-Barr virus. Some 16 rarely observed V segments, including chromosome 9 orphons, were excluded from the earlier analysis of approximately 600 of the donors because counts were too low. In this cohort, only TCR beta chains were sequenced, and detectable features were limited by the absence of alpha or paired-chain data. Correlated functional status among segregating V segments might reflect linkage disequilibrium, but an unknown experimental factor could not be ruled out. In vitro tests confirmed that three of the cytomegalovirus-associated TCR beta chains recognize cytomegalovirus antigens. When HLA alleles, especially DR and DQ, strongly co-occurred, TCR associations were difficult to assign to individual alleles. In a later analysis, TCR association rates were found to vary across HLA loci, with the most associated TCRs seen for DRB1 alleles and the fewest for HLA-C alleles. The presence/absence analyses assumed that sequencing depth was roughly uniform across donors, and that assumption may not be true. Compared with equally common non-associated chains, HLA-associated TCR beta chains in a later analysis were more clonally expanded and had lower generation probabilities. The sequencing pipeline was judged likely to have produced a cluster of highly shared sequence variants as a technical artifact. Broadly in line with IMGT annotations, most TCR beta V segments showed up in productive rearrangements about 87% or about 30% of the time in an earlier analysis of several hundred of the donors. The authors suggested that the approach could potentially be extended to other disease states and immunological phenotypes. A further reported finding was that TCR beta sequences accurately predicted the HLA-A and HLA-B alleles for most subjects in the first cohort. According to a later analysis, most CMV-associated TCR beta chains appeared to be HLA-restricted, and the HLA associations seemed to be driven largely by CMV exposure.

The CDR3 has 13 amino acids, counting the end cysteine and phenylalanine. Solely the CDR3 DNA is kept, with 39 bases framed from the first base. According to the germline V gene, CDR1 reads WSHSY and CDR2 reads SAAADI. V and J are truncated by 3 bases and 1 base respectively, leaving an intervening sequence of 6 bases. To prepare the library, the immunoSEQ multiplex PCR assay was applied. A mixture of 60 forward primers for TCR Vbeta segments and 13 reverse primers for TCR Jbeta segments was used in the multiplex PCR. The CDR3 region of rearranged TCR beta genes was amplified from genomic DNA by a multiplex PCR assay. Amplified TCR beta libraries were sequenced as 87-base-pair reads on the Illumina HiSeq System. The source study handled its data this way. Across the 700 or so repertoires, a later analysis counted tens of millions of unique TCR beta chains, approximately 12 million of which were shared by at least two donors. Raw reads were error-corrected and collapsed into unique sequences with a nearest-neighbor algorithm that merged closely related sequences to remove PCR and sequencing errors. CDR3 sequences were aligned to IMGT reference sequences to assign V, D and J gene segments. For a sequence to be retained, a match of at least six nucleotides was required to both a V gene segment and a J gene segment. A rearrangement counted as productive if the CDR3 had no stop codons and remained in frame with V and J, and every other rearrangement counted as non-productive. Following IMGT convention, CDR3 was defined as the stretch from the second conserved V-encoded cysteine up to the conserved J-encoded phenylalanine. Sequences without an unambiguous match to a single V gene segment were excluded from the earlier analysis of over 500 of the donors. In an earlier analysis of 587 of the donors, V segments were called functional above 56.7% productive rearrangements and were called segregating when the between-donor standard deviation exceeded 5%. A statistical classification framework was developed to diagnose cytomegalovirus status using the catalog of TCR beta chain sequences. In a later analysis, TCR nucleotide sequences were compared against IMGT/GENE-DB human TR gene sequences so that V and J genes could be assigned. In a later analysis, CDR3 sequences and most-parsimonious VDJ recombination scenarios were assigned using the TCRdist pipeline. A later analysis defined each TCR beta chain by its CDR3 amino acid sequence plus V-gene family, and excluded reads lacking a unique V-gene family. In a later analysis, 550 to 650 highly shared, low-generation-probability nucleotide sequences were removed to address suspected cross-contamination and a sequencing artifact. A later analysis calculated a clonal expansion index for each public chain from normalized within-repertoire ranks of inferred template counts. In a later analysis, generation probabilities were computed with a VDJ recombination model fitted to out-of-frame rearrangements, and the resulting probabilities were checked against IGoR. In a later analysis, hypergeometric tests were used to score TCR-TCR, TCR-HLA and TCR-CMV co-occurrence, with a repertoire-size bias correction applied to TCR pairs. False discovery rates were estimated in a later analysis by permuting HLA or CMV assignments 20 times. A later analysis grouped co-occurring TCRs with DBSCAN, adding TCRdist sequence similarity when clustering within HLA-allele-positive subsets. Repertoires with fewer than 30,000 or more than 120,000 public chains were left out of co-occurrence clustering, as were five repertoires with anomalous nucleotide sharing. Not all clones reach the TCRdb copy of this immuneACCESS table, which keeps in-frame sequences only. Checked studies attribute under half of the gap to unresolved V genes and leave the rest unexplained. V and J calls and clone size come straight from that table; D and trimming were deduced from the DNA. Across this sample there are about 120,000 clones, with around 66% seen only once. About 8.3% of the sample belongs to the ten largest clones.

This clone was counted only a few times. Its antigen is not yet known. No qualities accompany the bases; no much larger clone lies one base away. In total, approximately 700 healthy bone marrow donors made up the cohort. At the time of sampling, every cohort member was nominally healthy, though immune exposures that went unrecorded were likely present. The donor was CMV seropositive and was included in the group of some 290 seropositive cohort members. Every donor gave a peripheral blood sample, and the peripheral blood mononuclear cells from that sample were used for TCR beta sequencing. Genomic DNA extraction from the blood cell samples was performed with the Qiagen DNeasy Blood Extraction Kit.

The source of this sequence is a woman aged 40 to 55 in good health and CMV-seropositive. Material for sequencing was PBMCs. The rearrangement joined TRBV10-2 to TRBJ1-1, with no confident D gene call. The CDR3 region has the sequence CASSDRGNTEAFF. The nucleotides are TGCGCCAGCAGTGATCGGGGGAACACTGAAGCTTTCTTT.